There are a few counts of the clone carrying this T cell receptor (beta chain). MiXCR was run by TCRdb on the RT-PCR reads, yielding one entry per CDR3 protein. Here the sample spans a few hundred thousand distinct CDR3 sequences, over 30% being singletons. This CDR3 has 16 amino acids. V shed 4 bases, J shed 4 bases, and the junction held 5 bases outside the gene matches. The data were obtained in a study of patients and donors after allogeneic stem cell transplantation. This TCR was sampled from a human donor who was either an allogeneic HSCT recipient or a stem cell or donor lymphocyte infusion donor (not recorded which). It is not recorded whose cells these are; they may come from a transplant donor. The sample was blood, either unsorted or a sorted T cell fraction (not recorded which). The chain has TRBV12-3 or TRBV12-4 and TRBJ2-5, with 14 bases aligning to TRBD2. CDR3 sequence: CASSSGLAGARETQYF. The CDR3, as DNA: TGTGCCAGCAGTTCGGGACTAGCGGGGGCAAGAGAGACCCAGTACTTC.